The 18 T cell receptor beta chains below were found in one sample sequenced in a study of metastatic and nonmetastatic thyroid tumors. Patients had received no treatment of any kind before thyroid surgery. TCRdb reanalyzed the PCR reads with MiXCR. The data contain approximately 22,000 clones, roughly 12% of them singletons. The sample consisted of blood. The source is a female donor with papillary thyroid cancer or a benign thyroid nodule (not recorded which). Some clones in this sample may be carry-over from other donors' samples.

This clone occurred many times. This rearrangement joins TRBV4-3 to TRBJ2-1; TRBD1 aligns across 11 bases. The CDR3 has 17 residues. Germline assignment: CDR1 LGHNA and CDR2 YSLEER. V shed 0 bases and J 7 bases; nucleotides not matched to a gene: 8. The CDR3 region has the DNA TGCGCCAGCAGCCAAGACCCGCCCGGGACAGGGGGGAATGAGCAGTTCTTC. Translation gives CASSQDPPGTGGNEQFF.

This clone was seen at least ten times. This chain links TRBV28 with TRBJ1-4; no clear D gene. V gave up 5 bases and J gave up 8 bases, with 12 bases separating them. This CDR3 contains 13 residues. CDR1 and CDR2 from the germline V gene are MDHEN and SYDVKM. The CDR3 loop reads CASSLNRGEKLFF. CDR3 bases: TGTGCCAGCAGTCTCAACCGCGGGGAAAAACTGTTTTTT.

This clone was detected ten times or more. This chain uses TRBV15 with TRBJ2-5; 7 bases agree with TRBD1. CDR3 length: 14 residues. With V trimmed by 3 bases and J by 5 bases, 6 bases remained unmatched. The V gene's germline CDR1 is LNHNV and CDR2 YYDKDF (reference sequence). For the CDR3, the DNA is TGTGCCACCAGCAGCGGGACAGTTCGGGAGACCCAGTACTTC. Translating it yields CATSSGTVRETQYF. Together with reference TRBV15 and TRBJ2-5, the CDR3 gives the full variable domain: DAMVIQNPRYQVTQFGKPVTLSCSQTLNHNVMYWYQQKSSQAPKLLFHYYDKDFNNEADTPDNFQSRRPNTSFCFLDIRSPGLGDTAMYLCATSSGTVRETQYFGPGTRLLVL.

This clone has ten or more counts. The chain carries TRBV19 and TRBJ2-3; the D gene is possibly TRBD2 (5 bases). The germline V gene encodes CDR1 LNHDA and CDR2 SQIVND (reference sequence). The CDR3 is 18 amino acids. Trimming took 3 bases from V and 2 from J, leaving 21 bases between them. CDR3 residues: CASSIRFQVGLPTDTQYF. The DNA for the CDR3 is TGTGCCAGTAGTATTAGGTTCCAGGTCGGACTGCCCACAGATACGCAGTATTTT.

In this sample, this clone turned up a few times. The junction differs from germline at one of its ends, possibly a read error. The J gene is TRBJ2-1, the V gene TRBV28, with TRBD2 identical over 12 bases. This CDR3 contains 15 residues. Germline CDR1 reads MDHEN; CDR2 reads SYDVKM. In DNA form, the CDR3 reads TGTGTCACCATCACTGGGACTAGCGGGTGGAGGGAGCAGTTATTC. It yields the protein CVTITGTSGWREQLF.

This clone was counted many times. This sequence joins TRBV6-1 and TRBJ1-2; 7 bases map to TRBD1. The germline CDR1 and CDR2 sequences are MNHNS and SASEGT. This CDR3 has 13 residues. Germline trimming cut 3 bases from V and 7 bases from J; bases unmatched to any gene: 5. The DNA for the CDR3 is TGTGCCAGCAGTGATTACAGGGGAGGTGGCTACACCTTC. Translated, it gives CASSDYRGGGYTF.

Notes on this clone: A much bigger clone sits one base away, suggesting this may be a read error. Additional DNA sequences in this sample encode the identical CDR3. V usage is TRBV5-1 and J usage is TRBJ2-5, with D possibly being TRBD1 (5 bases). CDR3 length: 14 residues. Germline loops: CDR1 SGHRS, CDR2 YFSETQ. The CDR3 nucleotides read TGCGCCAGCAGCTTAAGTGCAGGGAAAGAGACGCAGTACTTC. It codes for CASSLSAGKETQYF.

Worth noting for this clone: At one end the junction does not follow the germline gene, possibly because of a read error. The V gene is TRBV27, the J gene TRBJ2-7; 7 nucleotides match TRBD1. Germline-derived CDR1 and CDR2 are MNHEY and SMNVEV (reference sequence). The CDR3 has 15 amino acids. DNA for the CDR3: TGTGCCAGCAGTATCCGGACAGGCCGCTCCTACGAGCATTACTTC. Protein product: CASSIRTGRSYEHYF.

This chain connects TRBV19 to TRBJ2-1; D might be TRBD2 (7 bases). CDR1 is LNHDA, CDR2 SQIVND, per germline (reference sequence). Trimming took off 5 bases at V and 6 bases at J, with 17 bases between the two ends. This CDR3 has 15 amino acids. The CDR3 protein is CASSFWAGAPNEQFF. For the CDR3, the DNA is TGTGCCAGTAGTTTTTGGGCGGGGGCCCCCAATGAGCAGTTCTTC.

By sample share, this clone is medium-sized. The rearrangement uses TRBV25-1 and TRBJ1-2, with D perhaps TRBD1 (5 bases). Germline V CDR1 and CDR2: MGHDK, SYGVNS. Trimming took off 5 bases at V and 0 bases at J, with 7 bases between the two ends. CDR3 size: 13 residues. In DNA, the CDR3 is TGTGCCAGCAGTAGGGGAACTAACTATGGCTACACCTTC. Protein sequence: CASSRGTNYGYTF.

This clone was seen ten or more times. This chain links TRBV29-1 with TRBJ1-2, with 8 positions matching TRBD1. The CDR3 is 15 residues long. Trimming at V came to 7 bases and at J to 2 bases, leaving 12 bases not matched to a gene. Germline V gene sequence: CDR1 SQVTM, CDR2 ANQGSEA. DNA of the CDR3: TGCAGCGCCCTAGGCGGACAGGGAGCGAACTATGGCTACACCTTC. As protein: CSALGGQGANYGYTF.

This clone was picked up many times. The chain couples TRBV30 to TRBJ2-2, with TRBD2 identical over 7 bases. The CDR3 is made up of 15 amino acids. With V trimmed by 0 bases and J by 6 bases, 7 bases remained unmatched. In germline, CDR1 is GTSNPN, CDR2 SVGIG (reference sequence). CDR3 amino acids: CAWSVRLAQAGELFF. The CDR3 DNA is TGTGCCTGGAGTGTAAGACTAGCTCAGGCCGGGGAGCTGTTTTTT.

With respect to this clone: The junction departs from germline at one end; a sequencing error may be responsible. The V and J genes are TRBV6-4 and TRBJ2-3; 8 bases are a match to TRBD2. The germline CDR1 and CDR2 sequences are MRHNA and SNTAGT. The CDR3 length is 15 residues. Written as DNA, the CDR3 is TGTGCCAGCAGAGAACAAACTAGCGGCTCAGATACGCAATATTTT. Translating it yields CASREQTSGSDTQYF.

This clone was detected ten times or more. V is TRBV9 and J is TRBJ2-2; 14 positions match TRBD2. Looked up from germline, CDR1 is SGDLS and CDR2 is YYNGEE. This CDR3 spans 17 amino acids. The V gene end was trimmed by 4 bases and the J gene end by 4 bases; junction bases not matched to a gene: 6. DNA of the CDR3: TGTGCCAGCAGCCGAGGACTAGCGGGAGGAACCACCGGGGAGCTGTTTTTT. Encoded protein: CASSRGLAGGTTGELFF.

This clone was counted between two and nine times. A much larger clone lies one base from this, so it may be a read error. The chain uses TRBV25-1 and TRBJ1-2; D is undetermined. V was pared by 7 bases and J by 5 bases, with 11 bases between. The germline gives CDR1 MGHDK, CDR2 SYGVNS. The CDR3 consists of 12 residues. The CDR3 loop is CASIGPVYGYTF. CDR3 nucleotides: TGTGCCAGCATTGGGCCTGTGTATGGCTACACCTTC.

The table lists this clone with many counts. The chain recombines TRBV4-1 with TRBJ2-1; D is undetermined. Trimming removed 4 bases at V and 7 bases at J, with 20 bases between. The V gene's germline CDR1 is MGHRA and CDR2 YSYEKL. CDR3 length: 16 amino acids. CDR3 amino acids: CASSLAFDSGGNEQFF. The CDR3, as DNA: TGCGCCAGCAGCCTGGCCTTTGACTCCGGCGGAAATGAGCAGTTCTTC.

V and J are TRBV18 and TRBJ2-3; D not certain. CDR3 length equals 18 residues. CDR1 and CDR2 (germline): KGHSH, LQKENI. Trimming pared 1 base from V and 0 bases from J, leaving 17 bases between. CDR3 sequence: CASSPRPVDTVSTDTQYF. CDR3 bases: TGTGCCAGCTCACCACGCCCGGTAGACACCGTTAGCACAGATACGCAGTATTTT. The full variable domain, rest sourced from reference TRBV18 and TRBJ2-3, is NAGVMQNPRHLVRRRGQEARLRCSPMKGHSHVYWYRQLPEEGLKFMVYLQKENIIDESGMPKERFSAEFPKEGPSILRIQQVVRGDSAAYFCASSPRPVDTVSTDTQYFGPGTRLTVL.

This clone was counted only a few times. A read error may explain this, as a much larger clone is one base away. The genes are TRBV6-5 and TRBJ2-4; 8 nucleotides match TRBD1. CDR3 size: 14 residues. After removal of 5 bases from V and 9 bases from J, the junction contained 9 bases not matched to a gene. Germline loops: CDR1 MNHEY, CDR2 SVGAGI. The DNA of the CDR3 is TGTGCCAGCAGTCACCAGGGGGCCGCGGGCATTCAGTACTTC. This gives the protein CASSHQGAAGIQYF.